This T cell receptor (beta chain) appears in the sequencing data of a study of T cell clones after liver transplantation. Study context: Draws occurred before transplant, before withdrawal, and after complete or failed withdrawal.

Germline CDR1 ENHRY, CDR2 SYGVKD. Trimming took 8 bases from V and 0 from J; bases not matched to a gene: 7. The CDR3 runs to 15 residues. Sequencing was performed with immunoSEQ multiplex PCR; in TCRdb, only in-frame clones are kept and a portion is missing. The data contain fewer than 10,000 clones, 55% to 85% of them seen just once; the ten biggest clones take up about a fifth. The sequences come from CD8+ T cells from blood, collected at the approximately 16-month timepoint. This TCR was sampled from a human patient who received a liver transplant. Some T cells may be supplied by the graft donor. The V call is TRBV10-3, the J call TRBJ1-2; the match to TRBD1 covers 9 bases. The CDR3 sequence: CAIQSDRGSNYGYTF. CDR3 sequence (DNA): TGTGCCATCCAATCGGACAGGGGTTCTAACTATGGCTACACCTTC.